One and the same sample provided the 10 T cell receptor beta chains below, sequenced in a study of blood T cell repertoires in COVID-19. Some clones are missing from TCRdb's copy, which holds only in-frame ones; the method was immunoSEQ multiplex PCR. The table lists around 300,000 clones, around 88% of them singletons. The sample consisted of peripheral blood. All receptors come from a young man with active or convalescent COVID-19.

This clone came up once. The chain employs TRBV6-5 and TRBJ1-4, with 8 nucleotides matching TRBD1. Germline-derived CDR1 and CDR2 are MNHEY and SVGAGI. Trimming removed 9 bases from V and 7 bases from J; junction bases left unmatched: 10. This CDR3 is 14 amino acids long. As DNA, the CDR3 is TGTGCCAGTTTCTCAGGGGGCTGGGGTGAAAAACTGTTTTTT. Protein product: CASFSGGWGEKLFF.

The chain has TRBV4-2 and TRBJ1-1; D remains ambiguous. CDR3 size: 15 residues. CDR1 and CDR2 (germline): LGHNA, YNFKEQ. The V end lost 0 bases, the J end lost 1 base, and 9 bases lay between the germline ends. The CDR3 here is CASSQEGRRNTEAFF. In DNA form, the CDR3 reads TGTGCCAGCAGCCAAGAAGGAAGGAGGAACACTGAAGCTTTCTTT.

This clone occurred once. Distinct nucleotide sequences in the sample also encode this CDR3. The genes are TRBV5-1 and TRBJ1-1; D perhaps matches TRBD1 (5 bases). Deletions cut 0 bases from V and 3 bases from J, with 9 bases between. The CDR3 runs 14 residues. In germline, CDR1 is SGHRS, CDR2 YFSETQ. The CDR3 loop reads CASSLGQGYTEAFF. The DNA for the CDR3 is TGCGCCAGCAGCTTGGGTCAGGGCTACACTGAAGCTTTCTTT. The full variable domain, with the rest looked up from reference TRBV5-1 and TRBJ1-1, is KAGVTQTPRYLIKTRGQQVTLSCSPISGHRSVSWYQQTPGQGLQFLFEYFSETQRNKGNFPGRFSGRQFSNSRSEMNVSTLELGDSALYLCASSLGQGYTEAFFGQGTRLTVV.

The V and J genes are TRBV19 and TRBJ2-7; D gene ambiguous. Trimming stripped 3 bases from V and 2 bases from J, with 8 bases between. CDR1 and CDR2 (germline): LNHDA, SQIVND (reference sequence). There are 13 residues in the CDR3. CDR3 bases: TGTGCCAGTAGTATCACAGCTACCTACGAGCAGTACTTC. Its protein product is CASSITATYEQYF.

J is TRBJ2-3 and V is TRBV3-1 (or the pseudogene TRBV3-2), with a weak D call TRBD2 (5 bases). Germline V gives CDR1 LGHDT, CDR2 YNNKEL (reference sequence). Trimming took 4 bases from V and 10 from J, leaving 12 bases between them. CDR3 length: 12 amino acids. CDR3 DNA: TGTGCCAGCAGCCCCTTCGTGGGAGCGCAGTATTTT. It encodes CASSPFVGAQYF.

The chain couples TRBV11-1 to TRBJ2-3, with unresolved D. Trimming removed 3 bases from V and 0 bases from J, with 4 bases in between. This CDR3 comprises 13 residues. Germline V CDR1 and CDR2: SGHAT, FQDESV (reference sequence). CDR3 sequence reads: CASSLSSTDTQYF. The CDR3 nucleotides are TGTGCCAGCAGCTTGAGTAGCACAGATACGCAGTATTTT.

The chain has TRBV7-3 and TRBJ2-7; TRBD2 agrees at 10 bases. The germline V gene encodes CDR1 SGHTA and CDR2 FQGTGA. This CDR3 has 14 residues. Unmatched junction bases numbered 5, after V lost 4 bases and J lost 5 bases. CDR3 nucleotides: TGTGCCAGCAGCTCGGGCCTAGCGGGAGACGAGCAGTACTTC. Protein sequence: CASSSGLAGDEQYF.

The J gene is TRBJ2-7, the V gene TRBV6-5; 11 nucleotides match TRBD1. The trim removed 7 bases at V and 0 bases at J, leaving 5 bases unmatched. Germline V gene data show CDR1 as MNHEY and CDR2 as SVGAGI. The CDR3 extends over 15 amino acids. CDR3 bases: TGTGCCAGCAACTACGGACAGGGGGCCTCCTACGAGCAGTACTTC. Translating it yields CASNYGQGASYEQYF.

This chain links TRBV15 with TRBJ2-1; 16 positions match TRBD2. Per the germline V gene, CDR1 is LNHNV and CDR2 is YYDKDF (reference sequence). The CDR3 loop spans 16 amino acids. The trim removed 8 bases at V and 4 bases at J, leaving 5 bases unmatched. The CDR3 nucleotides are TGTGCCACCGCCGGGACTAGCGGGGGGGCGTACAATGAGCAGTTCTTC. Translating gives CATAGTSGGAYNEQFF.

In this sample, this clone turned up a few times. The chain has TRBV30 and TRBJ1-6; no clear D gene. Trimming took off 0 bases at V and 10 bases at J, with 10 bases between the two ends. There are 13 residues in the CDR3. Per the germline V gene, CDR1 is GTSNPN and CDR2 is SVGIG (reference sequence). CDR3 DNA: TGTGCCTGGAGTGTCCCAGTAAACTCACCCCTCCACTTT. As protein: CAWSVPVNSPLHF.